A selection of T cell receptor beta chains follows, all from one sample in a study of blood T cell repertoires in COVID-19. Produced via immunoSEQ multiplex PCR; TCRdb's table is partial and in-frame only. The sample has fewer than 200,000 clones; about 78% are singletons. The sample comprised PBMCs or T cells enriched from blood (not recorded which). All receptors come from a woman aged 45-59 years who had recovered from COVID-19. The CDR3 runs from the conserved cysteine through the conserved F or W. Each record gives: V gene, D gene, J gene, clone size, CDR3 protein, CDR3 DNA. The D gene is left open where the match is weak. Rows give clone size only sometimes, using once, few, many, or a class for an expanded clone.

v_gene: TRBV27; d_gene: -; j_gene: TRBJ1-4; abundance: -; CDR3aa: CASSSYRETKDEKLFF; CDR3nt: TGTGCCAGCAGTTCCTACAGGGAAACCAAGGATGAAAAACTGTTTTTT
v_gene: TRBV6-2/TRBV6-3; d_gene: -; j_gene: TRBJ2-7; abundance: -; CDR3aa: CASSYPTYEQYF; CDR3nt: TGTGCCAGCAGTTACCCCACCTACGAGCAGTACTTC
v_gene: TRBV11-3; d_gene: -; j_gene: TRBJ2-3; abundance: -; CDR3aa: CASSSFWQGPDTQYF; CDR3nt: TGTGCCAGCAGCTCTTTTTGGCAGGGGCCAGATACGCAGTATTTT
v_gene: TRBV30; d_gene: -; j_gene: TRBJ1-5; abundance: once; CDR3aa: CAWRGGLPEPQHF; CDR3nt: TGTGCCTGGAGGGGGGGACTGCCGGAGCCCCAGCATTTT
v_gene: TRBV18; d_gene: TRBD2; j_gene: TRBJ2-3; abundance: -; CDR3aa: CASSPLAGDTQYF; CDR3nt: TGTGCCAGCTCACCCCTAGCGGGGGATACGCAGTATTTT
v_gene: TRBV3-1/TRBV3-2; d_gene: -; j_gene: TRBJ2-2; abundance: -; CDR3aa: CASAFAGRDTGELFF; CDR3nt: TGTGCCAGCGCGTTTGCGGGGCGGGACACCGGGGAGCTGTTTTTT
v_gene: TRBV21-1; d_gene: -; j_gene: TRBJ2-7; abundance: -; CDR3aa: CASSPLASSYEQYF; CDR3nt: TGTGCCAGCAGCCCCCTAGCGAGTTCCTACGAGCAGTACTTC
v_gene: TRBV23-1; d_gene: -; j_gene: TRBJ1-1; abundance: -; CDR3aa: CASSHPTGARKRRMNTEAFF; CDR3nt: TGCGCCAGCAGTCACCCGACAGGCGCCCGCAAGAGGAGGATGAACACTGAAGCTTTCTTT
v_gene: TRBV7-2; d_gene: -; j_gene: TRBJ2-7; abundance: -; CDR3aa: CASSFQTLSYEQYF; CDR3nt: TGTGCCAGCAGCTTCCAGACACTCTCCTACGAGCAGTACTTC
v_gene: TRBV30; d_gene: -; j_gene: TRBJ1-2; abundance: -; CDR3aa: CAWSPTDAGLWGYTF; CDR3nt: TGTGCCTGGAGCCCCACCGACGCAGGACTATGGGGCTACACCTTC
v_gene: TRBV11-2; d_gene: TRBD2; j_gene: TRBJ2-3; abundance: -; CDR3aa: CASSADGTSKDTQYF; CDR3nt: TGTGCCAGCAGCGCAGACGGGACTAGTAAAGATACGCAGTATTTT
v_gene: TRBV9; d_gene: TRBD2; j_gene: TRBJ2-1; abundance: few; CDR3aa: CASSGPGLAGYEQFF; CDR3nt: TGTGCCAGCAGCGGTCCGGGACTAGCGGGATATGAGCAGTTCTTC
v_gene: TRBV6-2/TRBV6-3; d_gene: -; j_gene: TRBJ2-3; abundance: -; CDR3aa: CASSYLTLFLGRTDTQYF; CDR3nt: TGTGCCAGCAGTTACCTCACACTCTTCCTGGGGAGAACAGATACGCAGTATTTT
v_gene: TRBV30; d_gene: -; j_gene: TRBJ1-1; abundance: -; CDR3aa: CAWQRRGFTGTEAFF; CDR3nt: TGTGCCTGGCAACGCCGAGGGTTTACTGGCACTGAAGCTTTCTTT
v_gene: TRBV28; d_gene: TRBD2; j_gene: TRBJ2-1; abundance: -; CDR3aa: CASRASGPYNEQFF; CDR3nt: TGTGCCAGCAGAGCTAGCGGGCCCTACAATGAGCAGTTCTTC
v_gene: TRBV29-1; d_gene: TRBD2; j_gene: TRBJ2-7; abundance: -; CDR3aa: CSVATSGSSYEQYF; CDR3nt: TGCAGCGTCGCGACTAGCGGGAGCTCCTACGAGCAGTACTTC
v_gene: TRBV28; d_gene: -; j_gene: TRBJ1-5; abundance: -; CDR3aa: CASTPQAQPQHF; CDR3nt: TGTGCCAGCACCCCTCAGGCCCAGCCCCAGCATTTT
v_gene: TRBV15; d_gene: TRBD2; j_gene: TRBJ2-5; abundance: -; CDR3aa: CATSNVAGGETQYF; CDR3nt: TGTGCCACCAGCAATGTAGCGGGAGGGGAGACCCAGTACTTC
v_gene: TRBV5-4; d_gene: -; j_gene: TRBJ2-1; abundance: -; CDR3aa: CASSPDIGSYNEQFF; CDR3nt: TGTGCCAGCAGCCCTGACATCGGCTCCTACAATGAGCAGTTCTTC
v_gene: TRBV5-6; d_gene: -; j_gene: TRBJ1-3; abundance: -; CDR3aa: CASSPRGAGNTIYF; CDR3nt: TGTGCCAGCAGCCCCCGGGGGGCTGGAAACACCATATATTTT
v_gene: TRBV29-1; d_gene: -; j_gene: TRBJ1-2; abundance: -; CDR3aa: CSVDPQGDVGYTF; CDR3nt: TGCAGCGTTGACCCACAGGGAGATGTCGGCTACACCTTC
v_gene: TRBV10-3; d_gene: TRBD1; j_gene: TRBJ2-7; abundance: -; CDR3aa: CAISETSSGQAYEQYF; CDR3nt: TGTGCCATCAGTGAGACGTCGTCGGGACAGGCCTACGAGCAGTACTTC
v_gene: TRBV11-1; d_gene: TRBD2; j_gene: TRBJ2-1; abundance: -; CDR3aa: CASSRVAGSYNEQFF; CDR3nt: TGTGCCAGCAGCCGAGTAGCGGGATCTTACAATGAGCAGTTCTTC
v_gene: TRBV15; d_gene: TRBD1; j_gene: TRBJ2-7; abundance: few; CDR3aa: CATSRTGNYEQYF; CDR3nt: TGTGCCACCAGCAGGACAGGGAACTACGAGCAGTACTTC
v_gene: TRBV19; d_gene: TRBD2; j_gene: TRBJ2-1; abundance: -; CDR3aa: CASSIDWASGTNEQFF; CDR3nt: TGTGCCAGTAGTATCGATTGGGCTAGCGGGACGAATGAGCAGTTCTTC
v_gene: TRBV7-2; d_gene: TRBD1; j_gene: TRBJ1-2; abundance: -; CDR3aa: CASSPASGQSDGYTF; CDR3nt: TGTGCCAGCAGCCCTGCCTCGGGACAGTCCGATGGCTACACCTTC
v_gene: TRBV29-1; d_gene: -; j_gene: TRBJ2-5; abundance: -; CDR3aa: CSVEDLGRGETQYF; CDR3nt: TGCAGCGTTGAAGATTTGGGTAGGGGGGAGACCCAGTACTTC
v_gene: TRBV28; d_gene: -; j_gene: TRBJ1-5; abundance: -; CDR3aa: CASSSLRVGSNQPQHF; CDR3nt: TGTGCCAGCAGTTCCCTTCGGGTAGGCAGCAATCAGCCCCAGCATTTT
v_gene: TRBV30; d_gene: TRBD2; j_gene: TRBJ2-3; abundance: -; CDR3aa: CAWSPGLAGFTDTQYF; CDR3nt: TGTGCCTGGAGCCCGGGACTAGCGGGCTTCACAGATACGCAGTATTTT
v_gene: TRBV5-1; d_gene: TRBD1; j_gene: TRBJ1-1; abundance: -; CDR3aa: CASTRSGTENTEAFF; CDR3nt: TGCGCCAGCACCCGGTCCGGGACAGAGAACACTGAAGCTTTCTTT
v_gene: TRBV11-2; d_gene: -; j_gene: TRBJ1-6; abundance: -; CDR3aa: CASSSSSYNSPLHF; CDR3nt: TGTGCCAGCAGCTCGAGCTCCTATAATTCACCCCTCCACTTT
v_gene: TRBV24-1; d_gene: TRBD1; j_gene: TRBJ2-2; abundance: -; CDR3aa: CATSERDRDTGELFF; CDR3nt: TGTGCCACCAGTGAGCGAGACAGGGACACCGGGGAGCTGTTTTTT
v_gene: TRBV7-2; d_gene: TRBD2; j_gene: TRBJ2-7; abundance: few; CDR3aa: CASSLERASGRAREQYF; CDR3nt: TGTGCCAGCAGCTTAGAGAGGGCTAGCGGGAGGGCTCGCGAGCAGTACTTC
v_gene: TRBV6-5; d_gene: TRBD2; j_gene: TRBJ2-5; abundance: -; CDR3aa: CASSYGTSVYQETQYF; CDR3nt: TGTGCCAGCAGTTATGGGACTAGCGTGTACCAAGAGACCCAGTACTTC
v_gene: TRBV19; d_gene: -; j_gene: TRBJ1-4; abundance: few; CDR3aa: CASRHGGLNEKLFF; CDR3nt: TGTGCCAGTAGACACGGCGGTCTGAATGAAAAACTGTTTTTT
v_gene: TRBV5-4; d_gene: -; j_gene: TRBJ1-5; abundance: -; CDR3aa: CASSQHTYAQPQHF; CDR3nt: TGTGCCAGCAGCCAACATACGTACGCACAGCCCCAGCATTTT
v_gene: TRBV28; d_gene: TRBD1; j_gene: TRBJ2-2; abundance: -; CDR3aa: CASSLDRVTGELFF; CDR3nt: TGTGCCAGCAGTTTAGACAGGGTCACCGGGGAGCTGTTTTTT
v_gene: TRBV11-2; d_gene: -; j_gene: TRBJ2-5; abundance: few; CDR3aa: CASSLAGVLGQETQYF; CDR3nt: TGTGCCAGCAGCTTAGCCGGGGTCCTGGGACAAGAGACCCAGTACTTC
v_gene: TRBV11-2; d_gene: -; j_gene: TRBJ2-7; abundance: -; CDR3aa: CASSPIRNGLGGEQYF; CDR3nt: TGTGCCAGCAGCCCAATCCGGAACGGGCTTGGAGGCGAGCAGTACTTC
v_gene: TRBV27; d_gene: TRBD2; j_gene: TRBJ2-3; abundance: -; CDR3aa: CASSFGGRDSNTQYF; CDR3nt: TGTGCCAGCAGTTTTGGCGGGAGGGATTCAAATACGCAGTATTTT
v_gene: TRBV5-6; d_gene: TRBD1; j_gene: TRBJ2-7; abundance: -; CDR3aa: CASSPRQGISYEQYF; CDR3nt: TGTGCCAGCAGCCCGCGACAGGGTATCTCCTACGAGCAGTACTTC
v_gene: TRBV4-1; d_gene: -; j_gene: TRBJ2-3; abundance: -; CDR3aa: CASSHPGGAVSTDTQYF; CDR3nt: TGCGCCAGCAGCCATCCCGGAGGGGCGGTGAGCACAGATACGCAGTATTTT
v_gene: TRBV7-9; d_gene: -; j_gene: TRBJ1-5; abundance: -; CDR3aa: CASSFGQTFNQPQHF; CDR3nt: TGTGCCAGCAGCTTTGGACAGACCTTCAATCAGCCCCAGCATTTT
v_gene: TRBV3-1/TRBV3-2; d_gene: -; j_gene: TRBJ1-2; abundance: once; CDR3aa: CASSPSDLFYGYTF; CDR3nt: TGTGCCAGCAGCCCTTCGGACTTGTTCTATGGCTACACCTTC